Listed here are 3 T cell receptor beta chains from one sample, sequenced in a study of T cells after yellow fever vaccination. Each CDR3 protein is one row after TCRdb ran MiXCR on the 5' RACE reads. The sample contains about 73,000 distinct CDR3 sequences, around 7% of which appear only once. Sequenced here: CD8+ T cells sorted from PBMCs, sampled on the day of the yellow fever booster vaccination. The source is a young man who received the YFV17D yellow fever vaccine.

The chain carries TRBV9 and TRBJ2-7; TRBD2 matches at 8 bases. V trimming: 3 bases; J trimming: 0 bases; junction bases outside the gene matches: 5. The CDR3 loop spans 15 amino acids. CDR1 is SGDLS, CDR2 YYNGEE, per germline. CDR3 sequence: CASSGSGTSSYEQYF. In DNA, the CDR3 is TGTGCCAGCAGCGGTAGCGGGACCAGCTCCTACGAGCAGTACTTC.

J is TRBJ2-1 and V is TRBV27; D remains ambiguous. The CDR3 contains 12 residues. Per germline, CDR1 MNHEY and CDR2 SMNVEV (reference sequence). V was shortened by 5 bases and J by 4 bases, with 6 bases between the two germline ends. For the CDR3, the DNA is TGTGCCAGCAGTCTCCCTTACAATGAGCAGTTCTTC. Translating gives CASSLPYNEQFF.

This clonotype was seen many times. The chain recombines TRBV11-2 with TRBJ2-4; D gene uncertain. The CDR3 totals 13 residues. Trimming cost V 1 base and J 4 bases, with 5 bases left between them. Germline V lookup: CDR1 SGHAT, CDR2 FQNNGV. The CDR3 sequence is CASSLVWKNIQYF. CDR3 bases: TGTGCCAGCAGCTTAGTATGGAAAAACATTCAGTACTTC.